This TCR beta chain was captured by sequencing in a study of cytomegalovirus exposure and HLA in healthy donors. The CDR3 sequence is 15 residues long. Germline CDR1 SGHRS, CDR2 YFSETQ. V lost 2 bases and J lost 5; bases outside the gene matches: 7. Study results and limitations: The authors enumerated roughly 160 TCR beta chains as linked to cytomegalovirus.

Generated by immunoSEQ multiplex PCR, the TCRdb table keeps only in-frame clones and is missing some. The data hold 120,000 or so clones, with 75% to 90% observed a single time. Remarks on this clone: Its cognate antigen is unknown.

The source material was PBMCs. This TCR came from a young woman in good health and CMV-seronegative. The chain has TRBV5-1 and TRBJ2-1; 7 bases are a match to TRBD2. The CDR3 loop reads CASSLASGHDNEQFF. CDR3 nucleotides: TGCGCCAGCAGCTTAGCTAGCGGTCATGACAATGAGCAGTTCTTC.